The 13 T cell receptor beta chains presented below share a single source sample, sequenced in a study of T cell responses to AZD1222 COVID-19 vaccine. The table came from immunoSEQ multiplex PCR; TCRdb's copy has only in-frame clones and leaves some out. The sample consists of under 110,000 clones, 75% to 95% of them appearing once. This material consisted of peripheral blood, taken on day 0 of AZD1222 vaccination. The receptors derive from an adult in good health.

The V call is TRBV27, the J call TRBJ1-5; TRBD1 matches 9 bases. Germline-derived CDR1 and CDR2 are MNHEY and SMNVEV (reference sequence). This CDR3 spans 14 amino acids. V was clipped by 8 bases and J by 6 bases; unmatched bases: 8. This CDR3 reads CASGTGGASQPQHF. DNA for the CDR3: TGTGCCAGCGGAACAGGGGGCGCGAGTCAGCCCCAGCATTTT.

This chain uses TRBV19 with TRBJ2-2; TRBD1 agrees at 10 bases. This CDR3 has 17 amino acids. CDR1 LNHDA and CDR2 SQIVND come from the germline V gene (reference sequence). The V segment lost 1 base and the J segment 5 bases; nucleotides outside the gene matches: 7. CDR3 region: CASSIASGQGFTGELFF. The DNA for the CDR3 is TGTGCCAGTAGTATAGCTTCGGGACAGGGGTTTACCGGGGAGCTGTTTTTT.

The rearrangement joins TRBV29-1 to TRBJ2-3, with D perhaps matching TRBD2 (7 bases). With 6 bases removed from V and 4 bases from J, the gap between germline ends came to 14 bases. The length of the CDR3 is 13 residues. Germline lookup yields CDR1 SQVTM and CDR2 ANQGSEA. The CDR3 is CSVGWGGPDTQYF. CDR3 nucleotides: TGCAGCGTAGGCTGGGGGGGGCCAGATACGCAGTATTTT.

This clone was observed a single time. The J gene is TRBJ2-7, the V gene TRBV11-2; D possibly corresponds to TRBD2 (6 bases). Germline-derived CDR1 and CDR2 are SGHAT and FQNNGV. This CDR3 comprises 14 residues. V lost 0 bases to trimming and J lost 2 bases, with 8 bases between them. The CDR3 bases are TGTGCCAGCAGCTTAGATACGGGGGCCTACGAGCAGTACTTC. As protein: CASSLDTGAYEQYF.

This clone has only one observation. The V gene is TRBV11-1, the J gene TRBJ2-5; maybe TRBD1 (5 bases). The V end lost 5 bases, the J end lost 7 bases, and 17 bases lay between the germline ends. Per the germline V gene, CDR1 is SGHAT and CDR2 is FQDESV (reference sequence). CDR3 length: 14 residues. CDR3: CASSDRQSRRTQYF. CDR3 in DNA: TGTGCCAGCAGCGATAGACAGTCCCGGAGGACCCAGTACTTC.

The V call is TRBV21-1, the J call TRBJ1-3; no DNA check was done on the table's D call, TRBD1. TRBV21-1 is described as a pseudogene. CDR3 length: 20 residues. The CDR3 loop is CASSEKFRDRGRPSGNTIYF. DNA for the CDR3: TGTGCCAGCAGCGAAAAGTTCCGGGACAGGGGGCGCCCCTCTGGAAACACCATATATTTT.

The genes are TRBV29-1 and TRBJ1-2, with D possibly matching TRBD1 (5 bases). Germline V CDR1 and CDR2: SQVTM, ANQGSEA. Trimming cost V 5 bases and J 6 bases, with 13 bases left between them. CDR3 size: 12 residues. Here the CDR3 reads CSVTRDSDGYTF. The CDR3 DNA sequence: TGCAGCGTTACCAGGGATAGTGATGGCTACACCTTC.

The CDR3 loop is CASSTRGPGELFF. CDR3 nucleotides: TGTGCCAGCAGCACCAGGGGCCCCGGGGAGCTGTTTTTT. This chain joins TRBV5-6 and TRBJ2-2; D is perhaps TRBD1 (6 bases). V lost 4 bases and J 6 bases, leaving 10 bases between the germline ends. The CDR3 loop spans 13 amino acids. Per germline, CDR1 SGHDT and CDR2 YYEEEE. Full variable domain (outside the CDR3, taken from reference TRBV5-6 and TRBJ2-2): DAGVTQSPTHLIKTRGQQVTLRCSPKSGHDTVSWYQQALGQGPQFIFQYYEEEERQRGNFPDRFSGHQFPNYSSELNVNALLLGDSALYLCASSTRGPGELFFGEGSRLTVL.

The chain carries TRBV15 and TRBJ2-7, with D perhaps given as TRBD1 or TRBD2 (5 bases each). From germline, CDR1 is LNHNV and CDR2 YYDKDF (reference sequence). Trimming shortened V by 0 bases and J by 3 bases, and 6 bases separated the two germline ends. The CDR3 has 13 amino acids. The CDR3 spells CATSRERGYEQYF. Here the CDR3 DNA reads TGTGCCACCAGCAGAGAGAGGGGCTACGAGCAGTACTTC. The complete variable domain, with remaining parts taken from reference TRBV15 and TRBJ2-7, reads DAMVIQNPRYQVTQFGKPVTLSCSQTLNHNVMYWYQQKSSQAPKLLFHYYDKDFNNEADTPDNFQSRRPNTSFCFLDIRSPGLGDTAMYLCATSRERGYEQYFGPGTRLTVT.

This chain uses TRBV3-1 (or the pseudogene TRBV3-2) with TRBJ1-2, with unresolved D. Germline V gene lookup returns CDR1 LGHDT and CDR2 YNNKEL (reference sequence). The CDR3 totals 13 residues. V was trimmed by 0 bases and J by 8 bases, leaving 10 bases between them. In DNA form, the CDR3 reads TGTGCCAGCAGCCAAGATTGGGTAGGGGGCTACACCTTC. Translated: CASSQDWVGGYTF.

The V call is TRBV5-1, the J call TRBJ1-6; tentative D call: TRBD1 (5 bases). The CDR3 runs to 15 residues. The germline V and J ends were trimmed by 4 bases and 6 bases, with 14 bases remaining between them. Germline-derived CDR1 and CDR2 are SGHRS and YFSETQ. The CDR3 sequence: CASSEQQGGNSPLHF. DNA of the CDR3: TGCGCCAGCAGCGAACAGCAGGGAGGTAATTCACCCCTCCACTTT.

The V gene is TRBV7-9, the J gene TRBJ1-3; unclear D gene. V lost 7 bases to trimming and J lost 4 bases, with 26 bases between them. Germline values: CDR1 SEHNR, CDR2 FQNEAQ (reference sequence). The CDR3 contains 18 residues. CDR3 nucleotide sequence: TGTGCCAGCAACACTTACTTTGGGTATGCGACTAGGGGAAACACCATATATTTT. Its protein is CASNTYFGYATRGNTIYF. Supplemented by reference TRBV7-9 and TRBJ1-3, the full variable domain reads DTGVSQNPRHKITKRGQNVTFRCDPISEHNRLYWYRQTLGQGPEFLTYFQNEAQLEKSRLLSDRFSAERPKGSFSTLEIQRTEQGDSAMYLCASNTYFGYATRGNTIYFGEGSWLTVV.

This chain links TRBV7-2 with TRBJ1-5; D perhaps matches TRBD1 (6 bases). This CDR3 contains 17 residues. V shed 1 base and J shed 0 bases, with 13 bases lying between them. Germline V gene data show CDR1 as SGHTA and CDR2 as FQGNSA. The CDR3 region is CASSLVSDSYSNQPQHF. Here the CDR3 DNA reads TGTGCCAGCAGCTTAGTTTCGGACAGTTATAGCAATCAGCCCCAGCATTTT.